This T cell receptor beta chain was profiled in a study of Ad26.COV2.S vaccination and SARS-CoV-2 variants. General study findings and limits: Reportedly, spike-specific CD8+ and CD4+ T cell responses achieved substantial breadth once vaccination had taken place.

With respect to this clone: Its antigen is unidentified.

Germline CDR1 reads SGHNT; CDR2 reads YENEEA. CDR3 length: 14 residues. Trimming pared 5 bases from V and 3 bases from J, leaving 11 bases between. TCRdb keeps only in-frame clones here, not all; method: immunoSEQ multiplex PCR. The sample has under 550,000 clones; 90% are singletons. The treatment here: around 19 received Ad26.COV2.S at low or high dose, single or two shots; about 5 received placebo; per-sample allocation not given. Material that was analyzed had been drawn on day 63 after the first vaccine or placebo injection. V and J are TRBV11-3 and TRBJ2-1; perhaps D is TRBD1 or TRBD2 (6 bases each). The sequenced sample was peripheral blood, obtained in a trial of Ad26.COV2.S vaccine versus placebo. This clonotype was obtained from a person between 18 and 60 years old who received the Ad26.COV2.S COVID-19 vaccine or a placebo. The CDR3 coding sequence is TGTGCCAGCAGCCTAGGGGGGAACTACAATGAGCAGTTCTTC. This sequence encodes CASSLGGNYNEQFF.